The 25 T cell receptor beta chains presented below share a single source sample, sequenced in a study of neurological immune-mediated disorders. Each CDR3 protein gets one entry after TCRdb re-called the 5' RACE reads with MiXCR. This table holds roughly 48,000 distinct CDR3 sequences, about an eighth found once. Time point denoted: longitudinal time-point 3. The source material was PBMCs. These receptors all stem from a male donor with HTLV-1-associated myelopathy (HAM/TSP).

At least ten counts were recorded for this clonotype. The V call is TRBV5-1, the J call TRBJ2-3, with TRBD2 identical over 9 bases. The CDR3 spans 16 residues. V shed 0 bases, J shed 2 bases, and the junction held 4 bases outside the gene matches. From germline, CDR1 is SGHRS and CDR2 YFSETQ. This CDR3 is CASSLDERGATDTQYF. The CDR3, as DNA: TGCGCCAGCAGCTTGGACGAGCGGGGGGCCACAGATACGCAGTATTTT.

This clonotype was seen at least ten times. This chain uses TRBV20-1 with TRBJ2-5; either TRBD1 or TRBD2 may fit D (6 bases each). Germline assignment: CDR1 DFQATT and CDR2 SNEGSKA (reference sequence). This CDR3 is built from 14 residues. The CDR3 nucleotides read TGCAGCTCGATCTTTGGGGGGCCCTTAGAGACCCAGTACTTC. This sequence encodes CSSIFGGPLETQYF.

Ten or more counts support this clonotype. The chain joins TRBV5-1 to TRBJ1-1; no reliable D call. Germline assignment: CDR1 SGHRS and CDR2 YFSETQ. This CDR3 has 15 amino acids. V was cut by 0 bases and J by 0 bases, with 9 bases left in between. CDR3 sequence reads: CASSLGAAMNTEAFF. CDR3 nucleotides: TGCGCCAGCAGCTTGGGGGCCGCCATGAACACTGAAGCTTTCTTT.

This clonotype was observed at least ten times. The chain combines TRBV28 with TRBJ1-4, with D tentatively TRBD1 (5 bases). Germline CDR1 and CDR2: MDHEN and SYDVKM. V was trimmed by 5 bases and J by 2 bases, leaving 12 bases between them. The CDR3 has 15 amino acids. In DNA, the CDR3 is TGTGCCAGCAGTACCGTAGGGGCTACTAATGAAAAACTGTTTTTT. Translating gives CASSTVGATNEKLFF.

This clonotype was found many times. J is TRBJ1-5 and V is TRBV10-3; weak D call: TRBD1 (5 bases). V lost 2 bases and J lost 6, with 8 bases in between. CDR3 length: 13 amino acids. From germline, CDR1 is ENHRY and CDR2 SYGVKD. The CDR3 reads CAISEMTAQPQHF. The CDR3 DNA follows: TGTGCCATCAGTGAGATGACAGCTCAGCCCCAGCATTTT.

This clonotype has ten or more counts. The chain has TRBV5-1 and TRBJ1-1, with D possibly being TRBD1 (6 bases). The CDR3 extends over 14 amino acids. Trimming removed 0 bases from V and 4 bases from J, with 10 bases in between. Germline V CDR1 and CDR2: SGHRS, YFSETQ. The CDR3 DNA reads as TGCGCCAGCAGCTTGGAGGGGGTTGTCACTGAAGCTTTCTTT. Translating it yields CASSLEGVVTEAFF.

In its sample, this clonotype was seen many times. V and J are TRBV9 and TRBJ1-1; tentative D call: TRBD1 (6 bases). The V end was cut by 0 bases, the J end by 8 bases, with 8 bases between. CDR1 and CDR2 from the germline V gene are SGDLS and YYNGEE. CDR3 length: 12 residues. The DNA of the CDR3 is TGTGCCAGCAGCGTAGATACAGGGGAAGCTTTCTTT. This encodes CASSVDTGEAFF.

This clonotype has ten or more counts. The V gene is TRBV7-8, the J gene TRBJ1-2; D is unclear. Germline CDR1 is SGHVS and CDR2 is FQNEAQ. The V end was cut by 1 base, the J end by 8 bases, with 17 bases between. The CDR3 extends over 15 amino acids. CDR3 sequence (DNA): TGTGCCAGCAGCTTAGTTGACGGAGGAGAGGAGGGCTACACCTTC. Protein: CASSLVDGGEEGYTF. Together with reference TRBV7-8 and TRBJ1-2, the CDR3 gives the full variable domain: GAGVSQSPRYKVAKRGQDVALRCDPISGHVSLFWYQQALGQGPEFLTYFQNEAQLDKSGLPSDRFFAERPEGSVSTLKIQRTQQEDSAVYLCASSLVDGGEEGYTFGSGTRLTVV.

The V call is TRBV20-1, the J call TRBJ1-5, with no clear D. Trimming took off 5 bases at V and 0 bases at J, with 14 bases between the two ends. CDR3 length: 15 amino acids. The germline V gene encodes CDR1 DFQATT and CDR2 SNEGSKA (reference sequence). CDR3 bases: TGCAGTGCTGTTGGACCGACCATTAGCAATCAGCCCCAGCATTTT. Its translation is CSAVGPTISNQPQHF.

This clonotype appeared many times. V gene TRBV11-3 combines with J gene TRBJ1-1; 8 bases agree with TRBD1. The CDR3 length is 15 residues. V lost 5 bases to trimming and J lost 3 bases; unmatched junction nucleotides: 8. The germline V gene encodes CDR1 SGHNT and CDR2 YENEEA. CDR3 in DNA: TGTGCCAGCAGCCCACCAGGGGGCTGGGACACTGAAGCTTTCTTT. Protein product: CASSPPGGWDTEAFF.

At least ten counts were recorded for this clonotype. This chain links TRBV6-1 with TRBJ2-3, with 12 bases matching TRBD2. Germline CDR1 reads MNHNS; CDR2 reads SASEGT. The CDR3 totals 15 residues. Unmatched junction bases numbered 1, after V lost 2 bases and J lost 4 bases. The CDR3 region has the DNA TGTGCCAGCAGTGAACTAGCGGGGGGGCCAGATACGCAGTATTTT. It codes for CASSELAGGPDTQYF.

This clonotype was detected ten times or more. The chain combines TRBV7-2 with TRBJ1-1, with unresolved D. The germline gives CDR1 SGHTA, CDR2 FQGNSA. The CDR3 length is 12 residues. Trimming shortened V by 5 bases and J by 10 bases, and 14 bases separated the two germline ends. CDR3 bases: TGTGCCAGCAGCACCCGTCCAGTCGGAGCTTTCTTT. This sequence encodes CASSTRPVGAFF.

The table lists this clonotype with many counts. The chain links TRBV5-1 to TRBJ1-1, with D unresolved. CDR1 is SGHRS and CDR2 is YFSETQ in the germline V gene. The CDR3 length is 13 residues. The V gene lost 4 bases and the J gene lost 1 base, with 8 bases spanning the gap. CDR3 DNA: TGCGCCAGCAGCCCAAATACGAACACTGAAGCTTTCTTT. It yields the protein CASSPNTNTEAFF.

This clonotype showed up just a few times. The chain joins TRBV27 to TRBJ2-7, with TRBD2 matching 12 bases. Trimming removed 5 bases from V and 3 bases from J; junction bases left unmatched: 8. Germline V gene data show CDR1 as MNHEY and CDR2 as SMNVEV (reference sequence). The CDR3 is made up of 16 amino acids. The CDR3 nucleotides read TGTGCCAGCAGTGAACGCGGACTAGCGGGAAACTACGAGCAGTACTTC. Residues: CASSERGLAGNYEQYF.

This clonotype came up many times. As DNA, the CDR3 is TGCAGTGCTACCGTCGACGAGCAGTACTTC. Its translation: CSATVDEQYF. The V call is TRBV20-1, the J call TRBJ2-7; D is unresolved. The CDR3 has 10 residues. Trimming cost V 4 bases and J 5 bases, with 6 bases left between them. The germline V gene encodes CDR1 DFQATT and CDR2 SNEGSKA (reference sequence).

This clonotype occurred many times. The CDR3 bases are TGTGCCAGCAGCGTTACCGGGCCCATAAATGAAAAACTGTTTTTT. Translating it yields CASSVTGPINEKLFF. This chain joins TRBV7-2 and TRBJ1-4, with D unresolved. The CDR3 extends over 15 amino acids. Germline CDR1 and CDR2: SGHTA and FQGNSA. V shed 5 bases and J shed 5 bases, with 15 bases lying between them.

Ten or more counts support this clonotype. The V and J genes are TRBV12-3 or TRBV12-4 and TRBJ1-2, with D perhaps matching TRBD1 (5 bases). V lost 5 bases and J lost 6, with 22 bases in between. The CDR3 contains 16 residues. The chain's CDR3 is CASSPQQSGSGNGYTF. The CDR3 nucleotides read TGTGCCAGCAGTCCGCAACAATCAGGGAGCGGGAATGGCTACACCTTC.

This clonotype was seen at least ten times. CDR3 in amino acids: CSATRPLFTGELFF. In DNA, the CDR3 is TGCAGTGCTACCCGCCCGCTATTCACCGGGGAGCTGTTTTTT. The chain employs TRBV20-1 and TRBJ2-2, with D hard to call. With 4 bases removed from V and 4 bases from J, the gap between germline ends came to 13 bases. This CDR3 spans 14 amino acids. Germline CDR1 is DFQATT and CDR2 is SNEGSKA (reference sequence).

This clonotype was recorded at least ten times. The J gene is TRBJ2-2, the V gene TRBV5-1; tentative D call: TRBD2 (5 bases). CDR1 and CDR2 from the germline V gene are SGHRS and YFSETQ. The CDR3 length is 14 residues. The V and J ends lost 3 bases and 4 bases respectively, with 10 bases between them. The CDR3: CASSSGSVTGELFF. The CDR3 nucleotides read TGCGCCAGCAGCTCGGGGTCGGTCACCGGGGAGCTGTTTTTT.

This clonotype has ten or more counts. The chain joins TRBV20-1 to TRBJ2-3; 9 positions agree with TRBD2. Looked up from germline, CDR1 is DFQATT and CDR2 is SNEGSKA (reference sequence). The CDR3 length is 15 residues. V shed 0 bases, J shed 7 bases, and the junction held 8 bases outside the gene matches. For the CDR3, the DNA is TGCAGTGCTAGAGATAAACGCGGGGGGGCCTATACGCAGTATTTT. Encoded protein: CSARDKRGGAYTQYF.

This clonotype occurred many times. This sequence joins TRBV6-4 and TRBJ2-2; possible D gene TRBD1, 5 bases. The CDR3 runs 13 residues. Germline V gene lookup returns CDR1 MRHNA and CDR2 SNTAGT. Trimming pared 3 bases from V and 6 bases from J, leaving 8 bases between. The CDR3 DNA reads TGTGCCAGCAGTGAATGGGGCGCCGGGGAGCTGTTTTTT. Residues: CASSEWGAGELFF.

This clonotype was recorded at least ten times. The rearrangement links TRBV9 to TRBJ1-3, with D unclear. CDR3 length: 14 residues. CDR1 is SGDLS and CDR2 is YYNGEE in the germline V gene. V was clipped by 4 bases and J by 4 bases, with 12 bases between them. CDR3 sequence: CASSNVGVGNTIYF. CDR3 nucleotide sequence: TGTGCCAGCAGCAATGTTGGGGTCGGAAACACCATATATTTT.

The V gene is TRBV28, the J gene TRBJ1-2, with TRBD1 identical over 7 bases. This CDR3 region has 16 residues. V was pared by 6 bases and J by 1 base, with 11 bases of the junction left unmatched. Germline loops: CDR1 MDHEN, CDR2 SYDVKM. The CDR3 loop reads CASSAPPGQNNYGYTF. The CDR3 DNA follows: TGTGCCAGCAGCGCGCCTCCGGGACAGAATAACTATGGCTACACCTTC.

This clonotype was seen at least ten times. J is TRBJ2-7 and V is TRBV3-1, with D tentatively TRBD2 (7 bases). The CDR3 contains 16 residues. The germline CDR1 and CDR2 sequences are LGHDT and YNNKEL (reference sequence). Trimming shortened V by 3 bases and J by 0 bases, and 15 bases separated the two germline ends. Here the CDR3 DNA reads TGTGCCAGCAGCCATTCACGGGGGGCACTCTCCTACGAGCAGTACTTC. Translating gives CASSHSRGALSYEQYF.

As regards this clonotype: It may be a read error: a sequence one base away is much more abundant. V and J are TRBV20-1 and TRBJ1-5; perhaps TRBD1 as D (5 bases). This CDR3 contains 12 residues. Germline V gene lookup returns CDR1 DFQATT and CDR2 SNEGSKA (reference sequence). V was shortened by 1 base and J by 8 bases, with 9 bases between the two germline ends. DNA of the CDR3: TGCAGTGCTAGAGCGGGGGGTAAGCCCCAGCATTTT. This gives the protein CSARAGGKPQHF.